One sample yielded the 31 T cell receptor beta chains listed below, sequenced in a study of lymphopenia after photon versus proton radiotherapy. The assay was immunoSEQ multiplex PCR, and TCRdb's table has in-frame clones only and misses some. The sample consists of around 30,000 clones, around nine tenths of them appearing once. This specimen was peripheral blood, taken from a patient treated with proton-based radiotherapy. Receptors were obtained from an older woman with cholangiocarcinoma. Some clones in this sample may be carry-over from other donors' samples.

The table lists this clone with a count of one. The V call is TRBV7-9, the J call TRBJ2-5; no firm D call. The CDR3 contains 11 residues. V was clipped by 5 bases and J by 8 bases, with 9 bases between them. Germline V gene lookup returns CDR1 SEHNR and CDR2 FQNEAQ (reference sequence). CDR3 loop: CASSPQLTQYF. CDR3 nucleotide sequence: TGTGCCAGCAGCCCTCAGCTAACCCAGTACTTC.

The chain uses TRBV9 and TRBJ1-2, with 8 bases identical to TRBD1. The CDR3 runs to 15 residues. CDR1 and CDR2 (germline): SGDLS, YYNGEE. V shed 0 bases, J shed 8 bases, and the junction held 9 bases outside the gene matches. The CDR3 DNA sequence: TGTGCCAGCAGCGTAGAACCGGGACAGGCGGTAGGCTACACCTTC. Protein: CASSVEPGQAVGYTF.

The chain's CDR3 is CASSLGLTAEAFF. The CDR3 DNA reads as TGTGCCAGCAGCTTAGGGCTGACAGCTGAAGCTTTCTTT. This chain connects TRBV11-3 to TRBJ1-1, with D perhaps matching TRBD1 (5 bases). V was shortened by 1 base and J by 6 bases, with 9 bases between the two germline ends. Germline-derived CDR1 and CDR2 are SGHNT and YENEEA. CDR3 size: 13 residues.

This chain joins TRBV7-6 and TRBJ2-7; 9 positions agree with TRBD1. V gave up 0 bases and J gave up 3 bases; unmatched junction bases: 12. The CDR3 runs 18 residues. Germline values: CDR1 SGHVS, CDR2 FNYEAQ. For the CDR3, the DNA is TGTGCCAGCAGCTTAGCGCGTTTTTACGGGACAGGGCACTACGAGCAGTACTTC. Protein: CASSLARFYGTGHYEQYF.

The genes are TRBV2 and TRBJ1-4; TRBD1 matches 8 bases. This CDR3 comprises 13 residues. V lost 9 bases, J lost 5 bases, and 5 bases stayed unmatched. Looked up from germline, CDR1 is SNHLY and CDR2 is FYNNEI. The CDR3 DNA is TGTGCCAGTACAGGGGGTAGAAATGAAAAACTGTTTTTT. Amino acid sequence: CASTGGRNEKLFF.

Regarding this clone: Germline and junction disagree at one end, which may indicate a read error. The genes are TRBV7-2 and TRBJ1-1; D unclear. The germline gives CDR1 SGHTA, CDR2 FQGNSA. The CDR3 totals 13 residues. CDR3 in amino acids: CASSMTLEGSHYF. Written as DNA, the CDR3 is TGTGCCAGCAGCATGACCCTCGAAGGGAGCCATTACTTT.

J is TRBJ2-3 and V is TRBV27; D not resolved. V was trimmed by 5 bases and J by 3 bases, leaving 6 bases between them. Per the germline V gene, CDR1 is MNHEY and CDR2 is SMNVEV (reference sequence). The CDR3 consists of 12 residues. CDR3 sequence (DNA): TGTGCCAGCAGTCCTAGTACAGATACGCAGTATTTT. It yields the protein CASSPSTDTQYF.

The CDR3 protein is CASSLGLAGTYEQYF. The CDR3, as DNA: TGTGCCAGCAGCCTGGGACTAGCGGGCACCTACGAGCAGTACTTC. The rearrangement joins TRBV6-1 to TRBJ2-7, with 12 nucleotides matching TRBD2. This CDR3 has 15 amino acids. V shed 6 bases and J 2 bases; nucleotides not matched to a gene: 5. Per germline, CDR1 MNHNS and CDR2 SASEGT.

Concerning this clone itself: Additional DNA sequences in this sample encode the identical CDR3. V is TRBV9 and J is TRBJ2-7; the D gene is possibly TRBD2 (5 bases). CDR1 is SGDLS and CDR2 is YYNGEE in the germline V gene. V shed 0 bases and J shed 3 bases, with 16 bases lying between them. The CDR3 contains 16 residues. The CDR3 region has the DNA TGTGCCAGCAGCGTAGCTACTGGAGGATCACTCTACGAGCAGTACTTC. This translates into CASSVATGGSLYEQYF.

This clone was counted a few times. In DNA form, the CDR3 reads TGTGCCAGCGTACAGGGCCGGGGGTGGACCGGGGAGCTGTTTTTT. Its protein product is CASVQGRGWTGELFF. The chain carries TRBV6-5 and TRBJ2-2; the D call may be TRBD1 or TRBD2 (6 bases each). This CDR3 contains 15 residues. V dropped 8 bases and J dropped 5 bases, with 18 bases sitting between them. Germline CDR1 MNHEY, CDR2 SVGAGI.

The gene calls are TRBV30 and TRBJ1-1, with TRBD1 matching 7 bases. The germline gives CDR1 GTSNPN, CDR2 SVGIG (reference sequence). This CDR3 spans 15 amino acids. The V gene end was trimmed by 3 bases and the J gene end by 10 bases; junction bases not matched to a gene: 17. The CDR3 is CAWRATPSDRFGAFF. For the CDR3, the DNA is TGTGCCTGGAGGGCCACCCCGTCGGACAGGTTTGGAGCTTTCTTT.

The chain couples TRBV5-1 to TRBJ2-3, with 8 bases matching TRBD2. The CDR3 is made up of 15 amino acids. V lost 5 bases to trimming and J lost 2 bases; unmatched junction nucleotides: 7. The germline gives CDR1 SGHRS, CDR2 YFSETQ. CDR3 residues: CASSYSGGITDTQYF. The DNA for the CDR3 is TGCGCCAGCAGTTACTCGGGAGGGATCACAGATACGCAGTATTTT.

This clone came up a few times. This chain connects TRBV15 to TRBJ2-1, with D maybe TRBD1 (6 bases). The CDR3 consists of 17 residues. V dropped 0 bases and J dropped 5 bases, with 17 bases sitting between them. Germline values: CDR1 LNHNV, CDR2 YYDKDF (reference sequence). DNA for the CDR3: TGTGCCACCAGCAGAGAAGCCGGACAGCACCCCAACAATGAGCAGTTCTTC. It is translated as CATSREAGQHPNNEQFF.

CDR3 region: CASSFLGAGQGATGELFF. DNA of the CDR3: TGTGCCAGCAGTTTTTTGGGGGCAGGACAGGGGGCCACCGGGGAGCTGTTTTTT. The chain recombines TRBV27 with TRBJ2-2, with 11 bases aligning to TRBD1. The CDR3 covers 18 residues. Per germline, CDR1 MNHEY and CDR2 SMNVEV (reference sequence). The junction had 10 bases not matched to a gene; V was cut back by 3 bases and J by 4 bases.

The chain couples TRBV11-1 to TRBJ2-5; D might be TRBD1 (6 bases). V was pared by 6 bases and J by 4 bases, with 18 bases between. CDR3 length equals 15 residues. CDR1 is SGHAT and CDR2 is FQDESV in the germline V gene (reference sequence). The CDR3 here is CASSLQGRGAETQYF. The CDR3 bases are TGTGCCAGCAGTCTACAGGGTAGAGGGGCAGAGACCCAGTACTTC.

The V and J genes are TRBV7-2 and TRBJ1-2; unclear D gene. The germline V and J ends were trimmed by 5 bases and 8 bases, with 9 bases remaining between them. Germline V gene lookup returns CDR1 SGHTA and CDR2 FQGNSA. The CDR3 is made up of 11 amino acids. The CDR3 reads CASSVLRGYTF. Here the CDR3 DNA reads TGTGCCAGCAGCGTTCTGCGGGGCTACACCTTC.

The chain has TRBV7-3 and TRBJ1-1; no clear D. The CDR3 has 13 residues. The germline V and J ends were trimmed by 5 bases and 4 bases, with 11 bases remaining between them. The germline V gene encodes CDR1 SGHTA and CDR2 FQGTGA. CDR3 nucleotides: TGTGCCAGCAGCCCTAACAAGGGCACTGAAGCTTTCTTT. Its protein product is CASSPNKGTEAFF.

V and J are TRBV27 and TRBJ1-1, with no clear D. The CDR3 has 13 residues. CDR1 MNHEY and CDR2 SMNVEV come from the germline V gene (reference sequence). V gave up 7 bases and J gave up 2 bases, with 11 bases separating them. This CDR3 reads CASKEWGNTEAFF. As DNA, the CDR3 is TGTGCCAGCAAGGAGTGGGGAAACACTGAAGCTTTCTTT.

The chain uses TRBV7-3 and TRBJ1-1; D is possibly TRBD1 (6 bases). Germline loops: CDR1 SGHTA, CDR2 FQGTGA. V lost 2 bases and J 5 bases, leaving 12 bases between the germline ends. CDR3 length: 14 residues. CDR3 amino acids: CASSLHQGSTEAFF. Written as DNA, the CDR3 is TGTGCCAGCAGCTTACATCAGGGGAGTACTGAAGCTTTCTTT.

V is TRBV13 and J is TRBJ1-1, with D possibly TRBD1 on 6 matching bases. The CDR3 length is 14 residues. V lost 2 bases and J 4 bases, leaving 11 bases between the germline ends. Per the germline V gene, CDR1 is PRHDT and CDR2 is FYEKMQ (reference sequence). The CDR3 loop reads CASSLNREFTEAFF. DNA of the CDR3: TGTGCCAGCAGCTTAAACAGGGAGTTCACTGAAGCTTTCTTT.

This clone was observed once. The chain links TRBV6-4 to TRBJ2-1, with D possibly matching TRBD1 (5 bases). The germline gives CDR1 MRHNA, CDR2 SNTAGT. The CDR3 spans 15 residues. V was clipped by 2 bases and J by 1 base, with 9 bases between them. The CDR3, as DNA: TGTGCCAGCAGTGACGGAGCAGGGTCCTACAATGAGCAGTTCTTC. This sequence encodes CASSDGAGSYNEQFF.

The rearrangement links TRBV6-6 to TRBJ2-1, with D perhaps TRBD1 or TRBD2 (5 bases each). V was shortened by 10 bases and J by 6 bases, with 16 bases between the two germline ends. This CDR3 spans 13 amino acids. The germline gives CDR1 MNHNY, CDR2 SVGAGI (reference sequence). CDR3 loop: CATSGTPGNEQFF. The CDR3 nucleotides read TGTGCCACCTCCGGGACGCCTGGCAATGAGCAGTTCTTC.

The V and J genes are TRBV5-4 and TRBJ2-3; 12 bases line up with TRBD2. Trimming removed 0 bases from V and 3 bases from J; junction bases left unmatched: 5. The CDR3 has 17 amino acids. The germline V gene encodes CDR1 SGHNT and CDR2 YYREEE (reference sequence). The CDR3, as DNA: TGTGCCAGCAGCTTGGGGCTAGCGGGGGGGCCGACAGATACGCAGTATTTT. It yields the protein CASSLGLAGGPTDTQYF.

The J gene is TRBJ2-6, the V gene TRBV7-2, with 11 bases matching TRBD1. The CDR3 has 15 residues. The V and J ends lost 6 bases and 5 bases, in that order; junction bases with no gene match: 3. CDR1 is SGHTA, CDR2 FQGNSA, per germline. This chain's CDR3 is CASSPDRGRANVLTF. CDR3 in DNA: TGTGCCAGCAGTCCGGACAGGGGGCGGGCCAACGTCCTGACTTTC. Using reference TRBV7-2 and TRBJ2-6 for the parts outside the CDR3, the full variable domain is GAGVSQSPSNKVTEKGKDVELRCDPISGHTALYWYRQSLGQGLEFLIYFQGNSAPDKSGLPSDRFSAERTGGSVSTLTIQRTQQEDSAVYLCASSPDRGRANVLTFGAGSRLTVL.

The chain is built from TRBV11-2 and TRBJ1-5; no firm D call. This CDR3 is built from 14 residues. V was pared by 5 bases and J by 0 bases, with 8 bases between. CDR1 is SGHAT and CDR2 is FQNNGV in the germline V gene. CDR3 nucleotides: TGTGCCAGCAGCCTCGGGCGTAGCAATCAGCCCCAGCATTTT. Its protein is CASSLGRSNQPQHF.

V and J are TRBV11-2 and TRBJ2-3; 12 bases agree with TRBD2. This CDR3 is built from 16 residues. J lost 5 bases, V lost 2 bases, and 5 bases had no gene match. CDR1 and CDR2 from the germline V gene are SGHAT and FQNNGV. CDR3 region: CASSLSLAGGIDTQYF. The CDR3 nucleotides are TGTGCCAGCAGCTTATCTCTAGCGGGGGGGATAGATACGCAGTATTTT.

The chain combines TRBV11-2 with TRBJ2-7; 12 bases fit TRBD2. From germline, CDR1 is SGHAT and CDR2 FQNNGV. The CDR3 loop spans 15 amino acids. Trimming cost V 5 bases and J 4 bases; bases outside gene matches: 6. The CDR3: CASSPRLAGVYEQYF. CDR3 bases: TGTGCCAGCAGCCCCCGACTAGCGGGAGTTTACGAGCAGTACTTC.

This clone was counted a few times. Written as DNA, the CDR3 is TGTGCCAGCACCCGAACCCGGGACAGGGGGCGGAAGAGCAATCAGCCCCAGCATTTT. It translates to CASTRTRDRGRKSNQPQHF. V is TRBV5-6 and J is TRBJ1-5; TRBD1 matches 12 bases. J was trimmed by 1 base and V by 6 bases; bases with no gene match: 14. Germline loops: CDR1 SGHDT, CDR2 YYEEEE. This CDR3 contains 19 residues.

V and J are TRBV11-2 and TRBJ2-6; no clear D. CDR1 is SGHAT and CDR2 is FQNNGV in the germline V gene. V lost 6 bases and J lost 12, with 15 bases in between. This CDR3 comprises 13 residues. The CDR3, as DNA: TGTGCCAGCAGACGAATAACAACGGTCGTCCTGACTTTC. Translation gives CASRRITTVVLTF.

This clone has a single count. This rearrangement joins TRBV7-9 to TRBJ1-4; D gene unclear. The CDR3 covers 13 residues. The V gene's germline CDR1 is SEHNR and CDR2 FQNEAQ (reference sequence). The V end was cut by 1 base, the J end by 13 bases, with 13 bases between. Here the CDR3 reads CASSLDGVVTLFF. The CDR3 DNA follows: TGTGCCAGCAGCTTAGACGGGGTGGTTACACTGTTTTTT. Looking up the rest from reference TRBV7-9 and TRBJ1-4 gives the full variable domain: DTGVSQNPRHKITKRGQNVTFRCDPISEHNRLYWYRQTLGQGPEFLTYFQNEAQLEKSRLLSDRFSAERPKGSFSTLEIQRTEQGDSAMYLCASSLDGVVTLFFGSGTQLSVL.

The chain links TRBV4-3 to TRBJ1-4; 10 bases fit TRBD1. Unmatched junction bases numbered 5, after V lost 5 bases and J lost 8 bases. The germline CDR1 and CDR2 sequences are LGHNA and YSLEER. This CDR3 contains 14 residues. The CDR3 region has the DNA TGCGCCAGCAGCGGGGACAGGGGAGGGGAAAAACTGTTTTTT. It codes for CASSGDRGGEKLFF.